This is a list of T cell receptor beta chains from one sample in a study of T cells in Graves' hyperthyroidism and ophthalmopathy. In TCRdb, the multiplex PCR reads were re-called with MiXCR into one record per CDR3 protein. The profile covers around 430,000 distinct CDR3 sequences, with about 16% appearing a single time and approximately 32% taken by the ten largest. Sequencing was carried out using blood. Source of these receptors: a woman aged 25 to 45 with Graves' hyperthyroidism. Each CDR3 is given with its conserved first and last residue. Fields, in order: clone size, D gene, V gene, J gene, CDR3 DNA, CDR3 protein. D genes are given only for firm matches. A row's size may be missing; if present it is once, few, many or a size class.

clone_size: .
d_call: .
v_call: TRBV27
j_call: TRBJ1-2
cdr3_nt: TGTGCCAGCAGTTTATCTGCTACTAAAGGCTACACCTTC
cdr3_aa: CASSLSATKGYTF

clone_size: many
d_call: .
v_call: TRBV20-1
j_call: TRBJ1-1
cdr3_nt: TGCAGTGCTGGCCGAGGCACTGAAGCTTTCTTT
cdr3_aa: CSAGRGTEAFF

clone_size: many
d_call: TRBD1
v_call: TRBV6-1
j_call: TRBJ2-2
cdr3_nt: TGTGCCAGCAGTCCGGGACAGAGGAACACCGGGGAGCTGTTTTTT
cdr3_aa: CASSPGQRNTGELFF

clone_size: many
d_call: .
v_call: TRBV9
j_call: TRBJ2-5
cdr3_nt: TGTGCCAGCAGCGTAGGTCGGGGGGCGGGGGAGACCCAGTACTTC
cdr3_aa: CASSVGRGAGETQYF

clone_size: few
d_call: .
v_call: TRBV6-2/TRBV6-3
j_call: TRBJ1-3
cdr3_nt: TGTGCCAGCAGCCCTTCCTCGGGGGTGGAAGGAAACACCATATATTTT
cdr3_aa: CASSPSSGVEGNTIYF

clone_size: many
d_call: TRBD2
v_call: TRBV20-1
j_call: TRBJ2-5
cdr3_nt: TGCAGTGCTAGAGATCCCGGGACTAAAGAGACCCAGTACTTC
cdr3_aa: CSARDPGTKETQYF

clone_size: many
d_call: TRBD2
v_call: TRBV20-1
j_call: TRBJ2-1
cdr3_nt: TGCAGTGCTAGTTCAAGCGGGAGGACCGACAATGAGCAGTTCTTC
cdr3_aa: CSASSSGRTDNEQFF

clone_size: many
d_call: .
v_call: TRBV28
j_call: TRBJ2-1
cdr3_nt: TGTGCCAGCCTGGAGGGAGGAATATCTTTTGGCTACAATGAGCAGTTCTTC
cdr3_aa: CASLEGGISFGYNEQFF

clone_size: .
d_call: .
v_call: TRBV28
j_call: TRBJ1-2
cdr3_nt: TGTGCCAGCAGTTTAATGGGAGAACTCTATGGCTACACCTTC
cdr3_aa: CASSLMGELYGYTF

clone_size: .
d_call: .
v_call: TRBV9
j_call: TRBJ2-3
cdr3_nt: TGTGCCAGCAGCGTGACCGGGACCTCGAGGGATACGCAGTATTTT
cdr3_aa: CASSVTGTSRDTQYF

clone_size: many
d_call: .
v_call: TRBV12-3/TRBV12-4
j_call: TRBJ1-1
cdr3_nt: TGTGCCAGCAGTAGCAGAGAAACTGAAGCTTTCTTT
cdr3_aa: CASSSRETEAFF

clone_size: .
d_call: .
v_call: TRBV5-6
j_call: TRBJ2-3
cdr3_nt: TGTGCCAGCAGCGGGAGGTTTGACCTTAAAGCAGATACGCATTATTTT
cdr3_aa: CASSGRFDLKADTHYF

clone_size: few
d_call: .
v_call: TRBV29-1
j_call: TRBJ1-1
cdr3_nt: TGCAGCGTAGAACAGGGTGGGGTTATAGGGACTGAAGCTTTCTTT
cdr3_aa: CSVEQGGVIGTEAFF

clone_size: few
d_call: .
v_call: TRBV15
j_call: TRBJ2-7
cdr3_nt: TGTGCCACCAGCAGAGATATTATCGACAACTACGAGCAGTACTTC
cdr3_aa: CATSRDIIDNYEQYF

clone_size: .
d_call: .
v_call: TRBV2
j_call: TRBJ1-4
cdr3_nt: TGTGCCAGCAGTGAAGATCGGGGTTCTAATGAAAAACTGTTTTTT
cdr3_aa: CASSEDRGSNEKLFF

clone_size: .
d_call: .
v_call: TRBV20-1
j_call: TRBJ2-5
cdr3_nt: TGCAGTGCTGGAAAGAGCGGGTTAGGAGAGACCCAGTACTTC
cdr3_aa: CSAGKSGLGETQYF

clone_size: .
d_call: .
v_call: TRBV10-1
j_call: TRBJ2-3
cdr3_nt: TGCGCCAGCAGTGACCTCGGGACGGACACAGAAACGCAGTATTTT
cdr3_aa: CASSDLGTDTETQYF

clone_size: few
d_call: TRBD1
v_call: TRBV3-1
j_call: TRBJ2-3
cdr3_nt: TGTGCCAGCAGCCATTTAACAGGGGAAAGCACAGATACGCAGTATTTT
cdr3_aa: CASSHLTGESTDTQYF

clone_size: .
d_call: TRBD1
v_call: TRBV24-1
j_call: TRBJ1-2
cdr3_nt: TGTGCCACCAGTGATAGGGACAGGGGAAGGGATGGCTACACCTTC
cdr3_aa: CATSDRDRGRDGYTF

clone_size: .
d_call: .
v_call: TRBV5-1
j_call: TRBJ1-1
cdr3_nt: TGCGCCAGCAGCTTGAAATGGGATAACACTGAAGCTTTCTTT
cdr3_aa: CASSLKWDNTEAFF

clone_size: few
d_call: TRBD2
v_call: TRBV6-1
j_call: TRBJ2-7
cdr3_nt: TGTGCCAGCGCGGACGCGGGAGGGCTGTACGAGCAGTACTTC
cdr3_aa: CASADAGGLYEQYF

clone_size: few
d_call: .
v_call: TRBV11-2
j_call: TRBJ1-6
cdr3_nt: TGTGCCAGCGTGCGAAGTGTCGCGGATAATTCACCCCTCCACTTT
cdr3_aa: CASVRSVADNSPLHF

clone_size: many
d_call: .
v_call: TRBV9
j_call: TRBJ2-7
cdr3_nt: TGTGCCAGCAGCGTTACGCCCAGCTCCTACGAGCAGTACTTC
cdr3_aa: CASSVTPSSYEQYF

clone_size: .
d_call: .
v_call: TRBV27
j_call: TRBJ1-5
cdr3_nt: TGTGCCAGTAAACCTTCGGCAGGTAGCAATCAGCCCCAGCATTTT
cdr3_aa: CASKPSAGSNQPQHF

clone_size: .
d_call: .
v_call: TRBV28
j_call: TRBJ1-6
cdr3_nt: TGTGCCAGCAGTTTGACCCTAGGGAGCTCCTATAATTCACCCCTCCACTTT
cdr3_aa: CASSLTLGSSYNSPLHF

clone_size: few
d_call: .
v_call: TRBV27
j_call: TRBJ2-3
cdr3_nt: TGTGCCAGCAACAATTACCGGACTGAGGGCACAGATACGCAGTATTTT
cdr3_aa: CASNNYRTEGTDTQYF